A selection of T cell receptor beta chains follows, all from one sample in a study of Ad26.COV2.S vaccination and SARS-CoV-2 variants. Only in-frame clones appear in the TCRdb table, and some are missing; sequencing was by immunoSEQ multiplex PCR. The table shows about 350,000 clones, with about 89% occurring only once. The sequencing here drew on peripheral blood, taken in a trial of Ad26.COV2.S vaccine versus placebo. All receptors derive from a person aged 18-60 years who received the Ad26.COV2.S COVID-19 vaccine or a placebo. The CDR3 runs from the conserved cysteine through the conserved F or W. The order of the fields is V gene, D gene, J gene, clone size, CDR3 protein, CDR3 DNA. D genes are given only for firm matches. Some rows mark clone size as missing; the rest say once, few, many or name a class of expanded clone.

TRBV27,TRBD1,TRBJ1-5,NA,CASSLSRDRGRSNQPQHF,TGTGCCAGCAGTCTAAGCAGGGACAGGGGAAGGAGCAATCAGCCCCAGCATTTT
TRBV27,NA,TRBJ2-2,once,CASSPPTGELFF,TGTGCCAGCAGTCCCCCCACCGGGGAGCTGTTTTTT
TRBV24-1,NA,TRBJ1-2,NA,CATSDLRTGRLGYGYTF,TGTGCCACCAGTGATTTGCGGACGGGACGGTTGGGATACGGCTACACCTTC
TRBV6-5,NA,TRBJ2-2,NA,CASSYSWMTGELFF,TGTGCCAGCAGTTACTCATGGATGACCGGGGAGCTGTTTTTT
TRBV4-1,NA,TRBJ2-7,NA,CASSPVYRPYEQYF,TGCGCCAGCAGCCCTGTCTACAGGCCCTACGAGCAGTACTTC
TRBV27,NA,TRBJ2-3,NA,CASSLKGHFDTQYF,TGTGCCAGCAGTTTAAAGGGGCACTTCGATACGCAGTATTTT
TRBV15,TRBD1,TRBJ1-4,NA,CATSSRARGLLDEKLFF,TGTGCCACCAGCAGCAGGGCGAGGGGGCTACTTGATGAAAAACTGTTTTTT
TRBV3-1/TRBV3-2,NA,TRBJ1-6,NA,CASSQETGNSPLHF,TGTGCCAGCAGCCAAGAGACAGGAAATTCACCCCTCCACTTT
TRBV4-1,NA,TRBJ1-1,once,CASSQGRDTEAFF,TGCGCCAGCAGCCAGGGGCGGGACACTGAAGCTTTCTTT
TRBV9,NA,TRBJ2-6,NA,CASSKNRANVLTF,TGTGCCAGCAGCAAGAACAGGGCCAACGTCCTGACTTTC
TRBV7-8,TRBD2,TRBJ2-1,once,CASSPGTSGSDEQFF,TGTGCCAGCAGCCCCGGGACTAGCGGGAGTGATGAGCAGTTCTTC
TRBV9,NA,TRBJ2-1,NA,CASSVTHNEQFF,TGTGCCAGCAGCGTTACCCACAATGAGCAGTTCTTC
TRBV2,NA,TRBJ2-5,once,CASSEKDYFQETQYF,TGTGCCAGCAGTGAAAAGGACTATTTTCAAGAGACCCAGTACTTC
TRBV4-1,NA,TRBJ1-1,NA,CASSHGIRGNTEAFF,TGCGCCAGCAGCCACGGGATTAGGGGAAACACTGAAGCTTTCTTT
TRBV24-1,TRBD1,TRBJ2-1,NA,CATSDSPRTGYNEQFF,TGTGCCACCAGTGATTCTCCTAGGACAGGCTACAATGAGCAGTTCTTC
TRBV6-2/TRBV6-3,NA,TRBJ2-7,few,CASSPQELKSSYEQYF,TGTGCCAGCAGCCCTCAGGAACTGAAGAGCTCCTACGAGCAGTACTTC
TRBV5-1,NA,TRBJ2-5,once,CASSLGGKGQETQYF,TGCGCCAGCAGCTTGGGTGGCAAGGGGCAAGAGACCCAGTACTTC
TRBV7-2,TRBD2,TRBJ2-3,NA,CASSSSGADTQYF,TGTGCCAGCAGCTCCAGCGGGGCAGATACGCAGTATTTT
TRBV7-8,NA,TRBJ1-1,NA,CASSSTYMNTEAFF,TGTGCCAGCAGTTCCACATACATGAACACTGAAGCTTTCTTT
TRBV24-1,NA,TRBJ2-5,NA,CATSDLNKGGETQYF,TGTGCCACCAGTGATTTGAATAAGGGTGGGGAGACCCAGTACTTC
TRBV5-1,TRBD2,TRBJ2-3,once,CASSLGLAGSIDTQYF,TGCGCCAGCAGCTTGGGTCTAGCGGGAAGTATAGATACGCAGTATTTT
TRBV5-1,TRBD2,TRBJ2-1,NA,CASSLVTSGNNEQFF,TGCGCCAGCAGCTTAGTAACTAGCGGGAACAATGAGCAGTTCTTC
TRBV4-3,NA,TRBJ1-4,once,CASSLRRGEVGKLFF,TGCGCCAGCAGCCTCCGACGGGGGGAAGTCGGGAAACTGTTTTTT
TRBV20-1,NA,TRBJ1-1,NA,CSASTNRETEAFF,TGCAGTGCTAGTACGAACAGGGAAACTGAAGCTTTCTTT
TRBV5-1,NA,TRBJ2-1,NA,CASSQGVPTYNEQFF,TGCGCCAGCAGCCAAGGCGTGCCGACCTACAATGAGCAGTTCTTC
TRBV10-3,NA,TRBJ1-1,NA,CAISEYKSAEAFF,TGTGCCATCAGTGAGTACAAGAGCGCTGAAGCTTTCTTT
TRBV9,NA,TRBJ2-7,NA,CASSVDQGNYEQYF,TGTGCCAGCAGCGTAGATCAGGGAAACTACGAGCAGTACTTC
TRBV10-3,NA,TRBJ2-7,NA,CAIGKTGTSYEQYF,TGTGCCATCGGGAAAACCGGGACCTCCTACGAGCAGTACTTC
TRBV19,NA,TRBJ1-6,NA,CASSTLTRGYNSPLHF,TGTGCCAGTAGTACCCTGACAAGGGGTTATAATTCACCCCTCCACTTT
TRBV6-2/TRBV6-3,TRBD1,TRBJ1-2,NA,CASSYPPRTGGNYGYTF,TGTGCCAGCAGTTACCCCCCCCGGACAGGGGGCAACTATGGCTACACCTTC
TRBV7-2,NA,TRBJ1-1,NA,CASSLDFRRSTEAFF,TGTGCCAGCAGCTTAGATTTTCGCAGGTCCACTGAAGCTTTCTTT
TRBV19,NA,TRBJ1-5,NA,CASSINGGQGQPQHF,TGTGCCAGTAGTATAAACGGGGGGCAAGGTCAGCCCCAGCATTTT
TRBV5-4,TRBD1,TRBJ1-1,NA,CASSQGVAGNTEAFF,TGTGCCAGCAGTCAGGGGGTGGCAGGGAACACTGAAGCTTTCTTT
TRBV5-4,TRBD2,TRBJ2-3,NA,CASSLGGTNTDTQYF,TGTGCCAGCAGCTTGGGGGGGACTAACACAGATACGCAGTATTTT
TRBV7-9,TRBD1,TRBJ1-2,NA,CASSLVQGATPYGYTF,TGTGCCAGCAGCTTAGTTCAGGGGGCGACACCTTATGGCTACACCTTC
TRBV7-9,NA,TRBJ1-3,NA,CASSRDTIYF,TGTGCCAGCAGCCGCGACACCATATATTTT
TRBV4-1,TRBD2,TRBJ2-3,NA,CASSQPGLASDTQYF,TGCGCCAGCAGCCAACCTGGACTAGCGTCAGATACGCAGTATTTT
TRBV5-8,NA,TRBJ1-5,NA,CASSLGRFSNQPQHF,TGTGCCAGCAGCTTGGGACGGTTTAGCAATCAGCCCCAGCATTTT
TRBV5-6,NA,TRBJ2-2,once,CASSLAGLNTGELFF,TGTGCCAGCAGCTTGGCAGGATTAAACACCGGGGAGCTGTTTTTT
TRBV18,TRBD1,TRBJ2-3,NA,CASSPHAQGGTDTQYF,TGTGCCAGCTCACCACATGCCCAGGGGGGCACAGATACGCAGTATTTT
TRBV25-1,NA,TRBJ1-2,once,CASSEWNLRGEKDGYTF,TGTGCCAGCAGTGAATGGAACTTACGGGGGGAGAAGGATGGCTACACCTTC
TRBV2,TRBD1,TRBJ1-1,NA,CASSPDRANTEAFF,TGTGCCAGCAGTCCGGACAGGGCGAACACTGAAGCTTTCTTT
TRBV6-5,TRBD1,TRBJ1-2,NA,CASSSDRASNYGYTF,TGTGCCAGCAGTTCTGACAGGGCCTCTAACTATGGCTACACCTTC
TRBV9,TRBD1,TRBJ2-7,NA,CASSVDDRVNEQYF,TGTGCCAGCAGCGTAGACGACAGGGTCAACGAGCAGTACTTC
TRBV7-6,TRBD2,TRBJ2-5,NA,CASRAGLAVQETQYF,TGTGCCAGCAGAGCGGGACTAGCGGTACAAGAGACCCAGTACTTC
TRBV9,NA,TRBJ2-5,NA,CASSRGTLNIQETQYF,TGTGCCAGCAGCCGCGGGACCCTAAATATCCAAGAGACCCAGTACTTC
TRBV5-1,TRBD1,TRBJ2-7,NA,CASKIQGLYEQYF,TGCGCCTCCAAAATACAGGGGCTGTACGAGCAGTACTTC
TRBV6-5,TRBD1,TRBJ1-1,NA,CASTKDRGLNTEAFF,TGTGCCAGCACTAAGGACAGGGGACTGAACACTGAAGCTTTCTTT
TRBV19,NA,TRBJ2-1,NA,CASSILEWSSYNEQFF,TGTGCCAGTAGTATATTAGAATGGTCCTCCTACAATGAGCAGTTCTTC
TRBV19,NA,TRBJ2-6,NA,CASSSRLRANVLTF,TGTGCCAGTAGTTCCCGTTTGCGGGCCAACGTCCTGACTTTC
TRBV19,TRBD1,TRBJ2-3,NA,CASSTQTGYGDTQYF,TGTGCCAGTAGTACCCAGACAGGGTATGGAGATACGCAGTATTTT
TRBV21-1,NA,TRBJ1-2,once,CASSKDAGTYGYTF,TGTGCCAGCAGCAAAGATGCAGGCACCTATGGCTACACCTTC
TRBV3-1/TRBV3-2,NA,TRBJ1-5,NA,CASSHRTEPGSNQPQHF,TGTGCCAGCAGCCATCGGACAGAACCGGGTAGCAATCAGCCCCAGCATTTT
TRBV27,NA,TRBJ2-7,NA,CASRYYRDSYEQYF,TGTGCCAGCAGGTACTACAGGGACTCCTACGAGCAGTACTTC
TRBV9,NA,TRBJ2-7,NA,CASSRSGGGDEQYF,TGTGCCAGCAGTCGCTCGGGCGGTGGCGACGAGCAGTACTTC
TRBV7-3,NA,TRBJ2-5,few,CASSLNGRSSGETQYF,TGTGCCAGCAGCTTAAACGGCCGCTCCTCGGGAGAGACCCAGTACTTC
TRBV29-1,NA,TRBJ1-1,NA,CSVSRVRSEAFF,TGCAGCGTAAGCAGGGTCCGTTCTGAAGCTTTCTTT
TRBV2,NA,TRBJ2-5,NA,CASSVARLGLETQYF,TGTGCCAGCAGTGTTGCGCGACTAGGACTTGAGACCCAGTACTTC
TRBV7-7,TRBD1,TRBJ2-1,NA,CASSRQGTGNNEQFF,TGTGCTAGCAGCAGACAGGGGACAGGGAACAATGAGCAGTTCTTC